The 21 T cell receptor beta chains in this list originate from one sample, sequenced in a study of CD8 T cells in Susac syndrome. About 0.45 to 1 ug RNA was reverse transcribed with random hexamers. TCRdb called the immunoSEQ multiplex PCR reads again in MiXCR, with one record for every CDR3 protein. Here the sample spans a few hundred thousand distinct CDR3 sequences, 90% to 95% being singletons. Material: CD4+ T cells from PBMCs. The receptor source for this set is a human donor with multiple sclerosis.

The V call is TRBV11-1, the J call TRBJ2-2; D may correspond to TRBD1 or TRBD2 (6 bases each). V was shortened by 6 bases and J by 2 bases, with 19 bases between the two germline ends. The CDR3 sequence is 17 residues long. Per the germline V gene, CDR1 is SGHAT and CDR2 is FQDESV (reference sequence). CDR3 loop: CASRTPPGDINTGELFF. The CDR3 DNA is TGTGCCAGCAGGACACCCCCGGGGGACATAAACACCGGGGAGCTGTTTTTT.

J is TRBJ1-2 and V is TRBV21-1; the table's D gene call, TRBD1, was not cross checked with the DNA. TRBV21-1 is listed as a pseudogene. The CDR3 length is 15 residues. The DNA for the CDR3 is TGTGCCAGCAGAGGACCTGGGCGAGCTAACTATGGCTACACCTTC. Translating it yields CASRGPGRANYGYTF.

J is TRBJ2-2 and V is TRBV30; D possibly corresponds to TRBD1 (5 bases). V was trimmed by 4 bases and J by 1 base, leaving 13 bases between them. Germline V gives CDR1 GTSNPN, CDR2 SVGIG (reference sequence). The CDR3 length is 15 residues. The CDR3 here is CAWTTWQGNTGELFF. Here the CDR3 DNA reads TGTGCCTGGACCACCTGGCAGGGGAACACCGGGGAGCTGTTTTTT.

The V call is TRBV27, the J call TRBJ2-1; maybe TRBD1 (5 bases). V was trimmed by 6 bases and J by 8 bases, leaving 17 bases between them. Germline values: CDR1 MNHEY, CDR2 SMNVEV (reference sequence). This CDR3 region has 14 residues. This CDR3 reads CASSLRNWGDEQFF. The CDR3 DNA is TGTGCCAGCAGCCTTCGAAACTGGGGCGATGAGCAGTTCTTC.

The chain combines TRBV7-2 with TRBJ2-1, with 8 bases aligning to TRBD2. Trimming at V came to 3 bases and at J to 3 bases, leaving 10 bases not matched to a gene. The V gene's germline CDR1 is SGHTA and CDR2 FQGNSA. The CDR3 spans 17 residues. For the CDR3, the DNA is TGTGCCAGCAGCTTCCGGGGTAGCGGGGTCGGCTACAATGAGCAGTTCTTC. It codes for CASSFRGSGVGYNEQFF. The full variable domain, completed using reference TRBV7-2 and TRBJ2-1, is GAGVSQSPSNKVTEKGKDVELRCDPISGHTALYWYRQSLGQGLEFLIYFQGNSAPDKSGLPSDRFSAERTGGSVSTLTIQRTQQEDSAVYLCASSFRGSGVGYNEQFFGPGTRLTVL.

The V call is TRBV12-3 or TRBV12-4, the J call TRBJ2-1; perhaps TRBD1 as D (5 bases). The CDR3 spans 17 residues. Trimming stripped 3 bases from V and 8 bases from J, with 23 bases between. The CDR3 spells CASSFSTLRGGFHEQFF. CDR3 DNA: TGTGCCAGCAGTTTTTCGACCTTAAGGGGTGGGTTCCATGAGCAGTTCTTC.

V usage is TRBV21-1 and J usage is TRBJ2-4; the D call in the table, TRBD1, was not verified against the DNA. TRBV21-1 is given as a pseudogene. This CDR3 spans 16 amino acids. The CDR3 sequence is CASSPGGGIAKNIQYF. DNA for the CDR3: TGTGCCAGCAGCCCCGGAGGGGGAATAGCCAAAAACATTCAGTACTTC.

V usage is TRBV9 and J usage is TRBJ2-7; unclear D gene. This CDR3 is built from 15 residues. Trimming shortened V by 4 bases and J by 0 bases, and 14 bases separated the two germline ends. Germline assignment: CDR1 SGDLS and CDR2 YYNGEE. DNA for the CDR3: TGTGCCAGCAGCATTCAACCCCACAGCTCCTACGAGCAGTACTTC. As protein: CASSIQPHSSYEQYF.

The chain is built from TRBV28 and TRBJ2-7; tentative D call: TRBD1 (6 bases). Germline assignment: CDR1 MDHEN and CDR2 SYDVKM. V lost 4 bases to trimming and J lost 5 bases, with 21 bases between them. CDR3 length: 16 amino acids. The CDR3 sequence: CASSSHDRSISDEQYF. Here the CDR3 DNA reads TGTGCCAGCAGTTCCCACGACAGGTCAATTTCCGACGAGCAGTACTTC.

This rearrangement joins TRBV7-2 to TRBJ2-3; D unclear. Trimming pared 3 bases from V and 6 bases from J, leaving 10 bases between. The CDR3 runs to 13 residues. The germline V gene has CDR1 SGHTA and CDR2 FQGNSA. DNA of the CDR3: TGTGCCAGCAGCTTCGGGTGGCAGGATACGCAGTATTTT. Amino acid sequence: CASSFGWQDTQYF.

The chain's CDR3 is CASKKQGEWDTQYF. CDR3 coding DNA: TGTGCCAGCAAGAAACAGGGGGAATGGGATACGCAGTATTTT. This rearrangement joins TRBV2 to TRBJ2-3; 8 bases match TRBD1. The V gene end was trimmed by 7 bases and the J gene end by 6 bases; junction bases not matched to a gene: 9. The CDR3 extends over 14 amino acids. Looked up from germline, CDR1 is SNHLY and CDR2 is FYNNEI.

The chain has TRBV5-1 and TRBJ2-3, with D possibly being TRBD1 (6 bases). The CDR3 totals 13 residues. Germline V gene sequence: CDR1 SGHRS, CDR2 YFSETQ. V lost 3 bases and J 6 bases, leaving 11 bases between the germline ends. The CDR3 DNA sequence: TGCGCCAGCAGCTCCGGACAGACTGATACGCAGTATTTT. Translation gives CASSSGQTDTQYF.

This rearrangement joins TRBV4-2 to TRBJ1-3; D is unresolved. The V end lost 5 bases, the J end lost 8 bases, and 7 bases lay between the germline ends. Germline CDR1 LGHNA, CDR2 YNFKEQ. The CDR3 extends over 11 amino acids. The CDR3 reads CASSDRDTIYF. CDR3 in DNA: TGTGCCAGCAGCGACCGGGACACCATATATTTT.

This clonotype was counted once. The CDR3 is CSASLSGQSNQPQHF. DNA of the CDR3: TGCAGTGCTAGTCTCTCAGGACAGAGCAATCAGCCCCAGCATTTT. V is TRBV20-1 and J is TRBJ1-5; possible D gene TRBD1, 6 bases. V lost 3 bases and J 1 base, leaving 13 bases between the germline ends. Germline-derived CDR1 and CDR2 are DFQATT and SNEGSKA (reference sequence). The CDR3 runs 15 residues.

The chain couples TRBV30 to TRBJ2-1, with D tentatively TRBD1 (6 bases). Per germline, CDR1 GTSNPN and CDR2 SVGIG (reference sequence). The CDR3 extends over 13 amino acids. V lost 3 bases, J lost 3 bases, and 9 bases lay in between. CDR3 in amino acids: CAWSRDNYNEQFF. In DNA, the CDR3 is TGTGCCTGGAGCAGGGACAACTACAATGAGCAGTTCTTC.

The J gene is TRBJ2-3, the V gene TRBV24-1; TRBD1 aligns across 9 bases. Trimming at V came to 4 bases and at J to 6 bases, leaving 10 bases not matched to a gene. Per the germline V gene, CDR1 is KGHDR and CDR2 is SFDVKD. The CDR3 contains 16 residues. CDR3 bases: TGTGCCACCAGTGACTCTCCGGGACAGGGTTTCGATACGCAGTATTTT. Translating it yields CATSDSPGQGFDTQYF.

The J gene is TRBJ1-4, the V gene TRBV30; D perhaps matches TRBD1 (5 bases). Trimming removed 8 bases at V and 6 bases at J, with 16 bases between. The CDR3 covers 13 residues. In germline, CDR1 is GTSNPN, CDR2 SVGIG (reference sequence). This CDR3 reads CARSGEIDEKLFF. Written as DNA, the CDR3 is TGTGCCCGTTCGGGGGAGATTGATGAAAAACTGTTTTTT.

The chain links TRBV4-3 to TRBJ2-3; D not resolved. From germline, CDR1 is LGHNA and CDR2 YSLEER. Trimming removed 8 bases from V and 6 bases from J, with 24 bases in between. The CDR3 length is 16 residues. CDR3 nucleotides: TGCGCCAGCCACCACCGCGCGGCGGCCGGTCGCGATACGCAGTATTTT. It yields the protein CASHHRAAAGRDTQYF.

The V call is TRBV12-3 or TRBV12-4, the J call TRBJ1-1; the D gene is possibly TRBD1 (6 bases). V was pared by 1 base and J by 6 bases, with 18 bases between. This CDR3 has 16 amino acids. The CDR3 protein is CASSLELRFRGPEAFF. CDR3 sequence (DNA): TGTGCCAGCAGTTTAGAGTTGCGGTTCAGGGGCCCTGAAGCTTTCTTT.

This rearrangement joins TRBV29-1 to TRBJ2-1, with unresolved D. The V and J ends lost 5 bases and 3 bases respectively, with 8 bases between them. Germline lookup yields CDR1 SQVTM and CDR2 ANQGSEA. The CDR3 sequence is 12 residues long. CDR3 residues: CSVSFGYNEQFF. The CDR3 coding sequence is TGCAGCGTTTCCTTCGGCTACAATGAGCAGTTCTTC.

The V call is TRBV12-3 or TRBV12-4, the J call TRBJ2-4, with D tentatively TRBD2 (6 bases). V was trimmed by 0 bases and J by 3 bases, leaving 18 bases between them. The CDR3 has 18 amino acids. CDR3: CASSLAFLEGRVKNIQYF. CDR3 bases: TGTGCCAGCAGTTTAGCGTTCCTGGAGGGCCGGGTCAAAAACATTCAGTACTTC.